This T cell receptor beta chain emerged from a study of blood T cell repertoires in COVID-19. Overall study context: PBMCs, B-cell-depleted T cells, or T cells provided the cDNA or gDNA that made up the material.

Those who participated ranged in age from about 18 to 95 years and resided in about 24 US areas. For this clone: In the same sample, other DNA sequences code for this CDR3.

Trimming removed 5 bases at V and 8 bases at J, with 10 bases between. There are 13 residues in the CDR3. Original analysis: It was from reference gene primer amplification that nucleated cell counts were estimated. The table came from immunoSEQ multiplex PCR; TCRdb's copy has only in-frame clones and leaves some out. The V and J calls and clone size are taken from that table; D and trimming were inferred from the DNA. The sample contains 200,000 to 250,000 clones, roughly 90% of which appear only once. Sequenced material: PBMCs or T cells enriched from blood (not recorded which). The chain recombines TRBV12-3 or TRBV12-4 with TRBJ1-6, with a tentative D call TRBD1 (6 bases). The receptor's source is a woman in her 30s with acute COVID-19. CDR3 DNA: TGTGCCAGCAGTGGCCAGGGGTATTCACCCCTCCACTTT. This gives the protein CASSGQGYSPLHF.